This T cell receptor beta chain comes out of a study of blood T cells in healthy people across ages. This CDR3 comprises 16 residues. CDR1 MDHEN and CDR2 SYDVKM come from the germline V gene. This clonotype was recorded once. Primed by a sample-barcoded 5' primer and a J-beta primer mix, a second PCR proceeded for roughly 7 to 12 cycles. The template-switch adaptor was a 5' adaptor with 12 random nucleotides. It tagged each cDNA molecule. Each single sample gave us at least 2.5 million CDR3-containing paired-end reads. TCRdb called the 5' RACE reads again in MiXCR, with one record for every CDR3 protein. The table has roughly 1,300,000 distinct CDR3 sequences, approximately 60% seen once; the top ten hold 6.5% to 8%.

This clonotype was obtained from a man between 18 and 35 years old in good health. Material: blood. The chain links TRBV28 to TRBJ2-4, with 10 bases identical to TRBD2. The J call may be faulty, since TRBJ2-7 better matches the DNA end. The CDR3 protein is CASNPPGLAGVNEQYF. DNA of the CDR3: TGTGCCAGCAATCCTCCAGGGCTAGCGGGAGTGAACGAGCAGTACTTC.